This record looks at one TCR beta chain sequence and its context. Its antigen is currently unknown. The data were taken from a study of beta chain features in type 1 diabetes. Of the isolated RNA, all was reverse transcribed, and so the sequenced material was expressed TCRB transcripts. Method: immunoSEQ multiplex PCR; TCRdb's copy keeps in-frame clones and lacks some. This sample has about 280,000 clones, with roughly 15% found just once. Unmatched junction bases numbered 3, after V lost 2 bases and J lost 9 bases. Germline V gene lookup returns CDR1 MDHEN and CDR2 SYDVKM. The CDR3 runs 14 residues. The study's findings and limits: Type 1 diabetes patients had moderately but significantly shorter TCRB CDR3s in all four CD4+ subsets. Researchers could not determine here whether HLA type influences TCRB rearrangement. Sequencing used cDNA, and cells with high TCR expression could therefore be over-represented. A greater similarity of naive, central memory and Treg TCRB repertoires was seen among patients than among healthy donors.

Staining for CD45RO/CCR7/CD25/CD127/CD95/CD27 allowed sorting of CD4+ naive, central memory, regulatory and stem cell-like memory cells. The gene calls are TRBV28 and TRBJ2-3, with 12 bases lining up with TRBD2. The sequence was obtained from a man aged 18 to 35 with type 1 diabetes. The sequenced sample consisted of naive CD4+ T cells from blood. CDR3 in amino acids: CASSLPGLAGTQYF. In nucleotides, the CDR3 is TGTGCCAGCAGTTTACCGGGACTAGCGGGCACGCAGTATTTT.